Below, 11 T cell receptor beta chains from the same sample are listed, as sequenced in a study of human T cells and chemical hapten exposure. As to time point: pre-sensitization, week 0. Treatment here: therapeutic diphenylcyclopropenone sensitization with weekly scalp DPC. Each CDR3 protein is one row after TCRdb ran MiXCR on the RACE reads. The sample has more than 70,000 distinct CDR3 sequences, 8.5% seen once; the top ten hold around 2.6%. The specimen comprised whole blood, sampled in connection with sensitization to the hapten diphenylcyclopropenone (DPC). The receptor set was obtained from a middle-aged man with alopecia areata. Some clones in this sample may be carry-over from other donors' samples.

In this sample, this clonotype turned up many times. The chain combines TRBV29-1 with TRBJ1-2; D is unclear. V lost 7 bases to trimming and J lost 0 bases, with 9 bases between them. Germline CDR1 reads SQVTM; CDR2 reads ANQGSEA. This CDR3 contains 12 residues. In DNA form, the CDR3 reads TGCAGCGCCCTCCGCTCTAACTATGGCTACACCTTC. Translation: CSALRSNYGYTF.

This clonotype was recorded at least ten times. This chain links TRBV29-1 with TRBJ1-1, with TRBD1 as a possible D gene (5 bases). Germline-derived CDR1 and CDR2 are SQVTM and ANQGSEA. CDR3 length: 14 residues. Trimming cost V 0 bases and J 4 bases, with 12 bases left between them. The CDR3 reads CSVEESGGGTEAFF. CDR3 in DNA: TGCAGCGTTGAAGAGAGCGGGGGAGGCACTGAAGCTTTCTTT.

This clonotype turned up a few times. This chain uses TRBV18 with TRBJ2-3, with no clear D. The CDR3 covers 14 residues. The germline gives CDR1 KGHSH, CDR2 LQKENI. Trimming shortened V by 3 bases and J by 9 bases, and 16 bases separated the two germline ends. Here the CDR3 DNA reads TGTGCCAGCTCACCGGGCCCGATACTTCCGACGCAGTATTTT. It yields the protein CASSPGPILPTQYF.

This clonotype was recorded a few times. The CDR3 protein is CASSLVPGGSQETQYF. The CDR3, as DNA: TGTGCCAGCAGCCTGGTCCCCGGCGGGAGCCAAGAGACCCAGTACTTC. This rearrangement joins TRBV7-3 to TRBJ2-5; 7 positions agree with TRBD2. The germline CDR1 and CDR2 sequences are SGHTA and FQGTGA. V lost 5 bases and J lost 1; bases outside the gene matches: 10. The CDR3 length is 16 residues.

The gene calls are TRBV12-3 or TRBV12-4 and TRBJ1-2; possibly TRBD1 for D (5 bases). The germline V and J ends were trimmed by 5 bases and 6 bases, with 13 bases remaining between them. This CDR3 region has 13 residues. The CDR3 region is CASSPPGKNGYTF. CDR3 DNA sequence: TGTGCCAGCAGTCCCCCAGGGAAGAATGGCTACACCTTC.

This sequence joins TRBV6-2 or TRBV6-3 and TRBJ2-7, with D perhaps TRBD2 (5 bases). The CDR3 is made up of 15 amino acids. Trimming cost V 4 bases and J 0 bases, with 13 bases left between them. Germline loops: CDR1 MNHEY, CDR2 SVGEGT. CDR3 region: CASSWRTQGSYEQYV. The CDR3 nucleotides read TGTGCCAGCAGTTGGAGGACCCAAGGCTCCTACGAGCAGTACGTC.

Many counts were recorded for this clonotype. The chain uses TRBV12-3 or TRBV12-4 and TRBJ1-2; D may be TRBD1 (6 bases). The CDR3 spans 12 residues. The V gene lost 3 bases and the J gene lost 6 bases, with 8 bases spanning the gap. CDR3 protein: CASSFTGNGYTF. CDR3 in DNA: TGTGCCAGCAGTTTTACAGGGAATGGCTACACCTTC.

This clonotype was seen more than once but under ten times. The chain carries TRBV3-1 and TRBJ2-2; D may be TRBD1 (6 bases). There are 12 residues in the CDR3. Trimming cost V 7 bases and J 7 bases, with 10 bases left between them. Per the germline V gene, CDR1 is LGHDT and CDR2 is YNNKEL (reference sequence). The DNA of the CDR3 is TGTGCCAGCACTCAGGGGCGCGGGGAGCTGTTTTTT. Residues: CASTQGRGELFF.

V and J are TRBV6-2 or TRBV6-3 and TRBJ2-1, with TRBD2 matching over 8 bases. J lost 1 base, V lost 6 bases, and 8 bases had no gene match. The CDR3 runs to 16 residues. From germline, CDR1 is MNHEY and CDR2 SVGEGT. The CDR3 region is CASSRPGGGSYNEQFF. The CDR3 DNA is TGTGCCAGCAGCCGCCCGGGGGGGGGGTCCTACAATGAGCAGTTCTTC.

This clonotype was seen only a few times. V usage is TRBV24-1 and J usage is TRBJ2-6; 8 nucleotides match TRBD1. Germline V lookup: CDR1 KGHDR, CDR2 SFDVKD. The trim removed 4 bases at V and 3 bases at J, leaving 13 bases unmatched. This CDR3 has 19 amino acids. The CDR3 nucleotides are TGTGCCACCAGTGACCTCTCCCTCAGGGGGCAGTTTGGGGCCAACGTCCTGACTTTC. This sequence encodes CATSDLSLRGQFGANVLTF.

In this sample, this clonotype turned up a few times. The chain employs TRBV20-1 and TRBJ2-7; 10 bases fit TRBD2. The trim removed 6 bases at V and 3 bases at J, leaving 5 bases unmatched. CDR1 and CDR2 (germline): DFQATT, SNEGSKA (reference sequence). The CDR3 is 13 amino acids. The DNA of the CDR3 is TGCAGTGCAACTAGCGGGAACTACTACGAGCAGTACTTC. Its translation is CSATSGNYYEQYF.